The rows below give T cell receptor beta chains drawn from one sample of a study of early T cells in non-severe SARS-CoV-2 infection. One entry per CDR3 protein, called by TCRdb with MiXCR from the 5' RACE reads. Among roughly 55,000 distinct CDR3 sequences, 11% were seen once, and the ten largest hold roughly 10%. The sample was whole blood. These receptors came from an adult who was a healthcare worker with PCR-confirmed SARS-CoV-2 infection or an uninfected control (not recorded which). Both conserved end residues are part of each CDR3. A D gene is named only where the DNA matches it firmly. Rows give clone size only sometimes, using once, few, many, or a class for an expanded clone.

cdr3_length	d_call	v_call	j_call	clone_size	cdr3_aa	cdr3_nt
13	.	TRBV10-1	TRBJ2-5	few	CASSTGQQETQYF	TGCGCCAGCAGTACAGGACAGCAAGAGACCCAGTACTTC
14	.	TRBV7-6	TRBJ2-3	many	CASSTGTYTDTQYF	TGTGCCAGCAGCACCGGGACTTACACAGATACGCAGTATTTT
16	TRBD2	TRBV3-1	TRBJ2-5	.	CASSQIGSGGAETQYF	TGTGCCAGCAGCCAGATAGGTAGCGGGGGGGCGGAGACCCAGTACTTC
13	TRBD1	TRBV12-5	TRBJ1-1	.	CASGSGQGGEAFF	TGTGCTAGTGGTAGCGGACAGGGAGGTGAAGCTTTCTTT
15	TRBD1	TRBV5-6	TRBJ2-7	.	CASSSRQGITYEQYF	TGTGCCAGCAGCAGTAGACAGGGTATTACCTACGAGCAGTACTTC
15	.	TRBV7-2	TRBJ1-2	few	CASSLGVQTSNGYTF	TGTGCCAGCAGCTTAGGGGTACAGACCTCCAATGGCTACACCTTC
11	TRBD2	TRBV29-1	TRBJ2-5	.	CSGTSEETQYF	TGCAGCGGGACTAGCGAAGAGACCCAGTACTTC
13	.	TRBV6-5	TRBJ2-7	.	CASSPWGSYEQYF	TGTGCCAGCAGCCCCTGGGGCTCCTACGAGCAGTACTTC
16	.	TRBV19	TRBJ2-1	.	CASSIAGVRSYNEQFF	TGTGCCAGTAGTATAGCAGGAGTCAGATCGTACAATGAGCAGTTCTTC
13	.	TRBV5-1	TRBJ1-1	.	CASSLAADTEAFF	TGCGCCAGCAGCTTGGCCGCGGACACTGAAGCTTTCTTT
12	.	TRBV3-1	TRBJ2-7	many	CASSQPGGEQYF	TGTGCCAGCAGCCAACCCGGGGGCGAGCAGTACTTC
15	.	TRBV12-3/TRBV12-4	TRBJ2-3	many	CASSLRDKSTDTQYF	TGTGCCAGCAGTTTACGAGACAAGAGCACAGATACGCAGTATTTT
16	TRBD1	TRBV7-9	TRBJ2-1	few	CASSPGQATSYNEQFF	TGTGCCAGCAGCCCCGGACAGGCGACTTCCTACAATGAGCAGTTCTTC
16	TRBD2	TRBV6-6	TRBJ2-7	few	CASSRTTSGLSYEQYF	TGTGCCAGCAGTCGGACTACTAGCGGGCTCTCCTACGAGCAGTACTTC
11	.	TRBV7-9	TRBJ2-5	.	CASAGQETQYF	TGTGCCAGCGCAGGCCAAGAGACCCAGTACTTC